This T cell receptor beta chain was obtained from a study of cytomegalovirus exposure and HLA in healthy donors listed by TCRdb under 2017. About the study as a whole: An earlier analysis of 587 of the donors reported 250 to 350 Gb of sequence data and 100 million to 140 million unique TCR beta sequences from some 180 million T cells. Around 300 gigabases of sequencing data and approximately 85 million unique TCR sequences were included in an early release covering several hundred HLA-typed donors. Of the approximately 400 genotyped donors, approximately 83% fell in the genetic ancestry cluster associated with self-reported Caucasian donors. The aim of the study was to test whether cataloging public T cell receptors could identify signatures of past pathogen exposure. The T cell repertoires of 666 subjects were profiled by immunosequencing and related to cytomegalovirus serostatus. Besides the first cohort of around 670 subjects, a separate validation cohort made up of 95 to 150 different subjects was used. To predict cytomegalovirus infection status, the study brought together high-throughput TCR immunosequencing, statistical association of individual TCRs with disease status, and machine learning. A later analysis re-examined previously published TCR beta repertoires from 500 to 700 donors and added high-resolution HLA genotyping to investigate patterns of TCR occurrence. Rather than drawing on any new phenotypic data, the later analysis identified candidate immune exposures from TCR beta sequences and the way those sequences occurred across donors. An earlier analysis of about 600 of the donors used high-throughput TCR beta sequencing to judge whether each TCR beta V gene segment behaved as functional or pseudogenic. Alongside the repertoire data, information on donor age, sex, ethnicity and CMV serostatus was compiled. A later genetic analysis took genome-wide SNP genotypes for about 55% of the 666 donors and used that subset as a discovery cohort. All discovery cohort repertoires had been generated using a single sequencing platform. HLA typing included class I and class II loci at four-digit resolution. Typing coverage differed by locus: A, B, C, DRB1 and DQB1 were typed in roughly 620-630 donors, DQA1 in about 510, DPA1 in around 600, and DPB1 in 400 to 480. A few DR-DQ haplotypes were treated as single units for association and clustering because of strong linkage in the cohort. Among roughly 370 genotyped donors of the cohort, an average of around 240,000 unique TCR beta nucleotide sequences were sequenced per donor, roughly a sixth of them non-productive.

Study-wide conclusions, independent of this receptor: At a false discovery rate of 0.05, a later analysis linked 16,951 TCR beta sequences to specific HLA alleles. A further reported finding was that TCR beta sequences accurately predicted the HLA-A and HLA-B alleles for most subjects in the first cohort. Across donors, most TCR sequences were observed very rarely, whereas some public TCRs were present in many individuals. A later analysis reported that several top co-occurrence clusters appeared linked to parvovirus B19, influenza, CMV and Epstein-Barr virus. The only immune exposure information available for the cohort was CMV serostatus. Only TCR beta chains were sequenced in this cohort, and the absence of alpha or paired-chain data limited detectable features. Because HLA typing was missing for some donors at each locus, association tests included only the typed subset. Linkage disequilibrium might explain the correlated functional status among segregating V segments, but an unknown experimental factor could not be ruled out. According to a later analysis, TCR association rates differed among HLA loci, with DRB1 alleles showing the most associated TCRs and HLA-C alleles showing the fewest. The classifier was reported to diagnose cytomegalovirus status with high specificity and sensitivity in both the original and validation cohorts. A group of highly shared sequence variants was considered likely to be a technical artifact of the sequencing pipeline. A later genetic analysis associated a missense DCLRE1C variant with V-gene and J-gene trimming of TCR beta chains, and an independent cohort replicated the association. In an earlier analysis of a few hundred of the donors, most TCR beta V segments were observed in productive rearrangements about 90% or about 30% of the time, broadly matching IMGT annotations. The study listed 164 TCR beta chains as associated with cytomegalovirus. Over 15 rarely observed V segments, including chromosome 9 orphons, were excluded from the earlier analysis of some 590 of the donors because counts were too low. A later genetic analysis reported fewer N-insertions in productive TCRs among donors in an Asian-associated ancestry cluster than the roughly 620-donor mean. A later analysis found that most CMV-associated TCR beta chains appeared HLA-restricted, with HLA associations seemingly driven largely by CMV exposure. Presence/absence analyses assumed roughly uniform sequencing depth across donors, an assumption that may not hold. Compared with equally common non-associated chains, HLA-associated TCR beta chains in a later analysis were more clonally expanded and had lower generation probabilities. According to the authors, the approach could potentially be generalized to other disease states and immunological phenotypes. Assigning TCR associations to individual alleles was difficult when HLA alleles, especially DR and DQ, strongly co-occurred. Because the 87-base-pair reads could not distinguish some IMGT-functional V segments, including TRBV6-2 and TRBV6-3, those segments were excluded. Three of the identified cytomegalovirus-associated TCR beta chains were confirmed in vitro to be specific for cytomegalovirus antigens.

Library method: the immunoSEQ multiplex PCR assay. A mixture of 60 forward primers for TCR Vbeta segments and 13 reverse primers for TCR Jbeta segments was used in the multiplex PCR. Amplification of the CDR3 region of rearranged TCR beta genes was performed with a multiplex PCR assay on genomic DNA. On the Illumina HiSeq System, the amplified TCR beta libraries were sequenced as 87-base-pair reads. Per the source publication's procedure: A later analysis counted around 72 million unique TCR beta chains across the 666 repertoires, and 10 million to 12 million of these chains were shared by at least two donors. To remove PCR and sequencing errors, raw reads were error-corrected and collapsed into unique sequences using a nearest-neighbor algorithm that merged closely related sequences. CDR3 sequences were aligned to IMGT reference sequences to assign V, D and J gene segments. For a sequence to be retained, at least a six-nucleotide match to both a V gene segment and a J gene segment was required. A rearrangement was called productive if the CDR3 had no stop codons and remained in frame with V and J, and every other rearrangement was called non-productive. Following IMGT convention, CDR3 was defined as the stretch from the second conserved V-encoded cysteine to the conserved J-encoded phenylalanine. Sequences without an unambiguous match to a single V gene segment were excluded from the earlier analysis of approximately 600 of the donors. In an earlier analysis of several hundred of the donors, V segments were called functional above 56.7% productive rearrangements and were called segregating when the between-donor standard deviation exceeded 5%. A statistical classification framework was built to diagnose cytomegalovirus status from the catalog of TCR beta chain sequences. A later analysis assigned V and J genes by comparing TCR nucleotide sequences with IMGT/GENE-DB human TR gene sequences. In a later analysis, CDR3 sequences and most-parsimonious VDJ recombination scenarios were assigned using the TCRdist pipeline. A later analysis defined each TCR beta chain by its CDR3 amino acid sequence plus V-gene family, and excluded reads lacking a unique V-gene family. In a later analysis, 500 to 700 highly shared, low-generation-probability nucleotide sequences were removed to address suspected cross-contamination and a sequencing artifact. In a later analysis, a clonal expansion index was calculated for each public chain from normalized within-repertoire ranks of inferred template counts. Generation probabilities in a later analysis came from a VDJ recombination model fitted to out-of-frame rearrangements, and those results were checked against IGoR. In a later analysis, hypergeometric tests were used to score TCR-TCR, TCR-HLA and TCR-CMV co-occurrence, with a repertoire-size bias correction applied to TCR pairs. False discovery rates were estimated in a later analysis by permuting HLA or CMV assignments 20 times. A later analysis grouped co-occurring TCRs with DBSCAN, adding TCRdist sequence similarity when clustering within HLA-allele-positive subsets. Repertoires with fewer than 30,000 or more than 120,000 public chains were left out of co-occurrence clustering, as were about 5 repertoires with anomalous nucleotide sharing. Here the immuneACCESS table is served through TCRdb, limited to in-frame sequences with V and J called. Missing clones are a known gap in these copies; in checked studies unresolved V genes cover under half, and the rest lacks a known reason. That table is the source of V, J and clone size, and D and trimming were worked out from the DNA. This sample has more than 90,000 clones in its table, and roughly four fifths of those were observed once. The ten largest account for 15% to 20% of the sample.

Reading the germline V gene gives CDR1 SGDLS and CDR2 YYNGEE. Its CDR3 holds 15 amino acids, cysteine through phenylalanine. Left in the record is the CDR3 DNA by itself, 45 bases read in frame from the first base. After removal of 0 bases from V and 3 bases from J, the junction retains 4 bases not matched to a gene. As to this clone: Its recognized antigen is unknown. Base-call qualities are not available, and no considerably larger clone is one nucleotide away.

In total, around 600 healthy bone marrow donors made up the cohort. At the time of sampling, all cohort members were nominally healthy, though unrecorded immune exposures were likely present. The donor was CMV seropositive and was included in the group of approximately 300 seropositive cohort members. A peripheral blood sample was provided by each donor, and peripheral blood mononuclear cells were used for TCR beta sequencing. Genomic DNA extraction from the blood cell samples was performed with the Qiagen DNeasy Blood Extraction Kit. The source material was PBMCs. The sequence links TRBV9 to TRBJ1-1, and TRBD1 matches 8 of the central bases. This TCR was recovered from a man aged 45-65 years in good health and CMV-seropositive. In nucleotides, the sequence is TGTGCCAGCAGCGTAGGGGGGGGACAGGACACTGAAGCTTTCTTT. Its product reads: CASSVGGGQDTEAFF.